This T cell receptor (beta chain) was sequenced for a study of shared clonotypes between healthy human individuals. In the study overall: The study used three CD4 naive, three CD4 memory, two CD8 naive and one CD8 memory plate per donor.

The table came from immunoSEQ multiplex PCR; TCRdb's copy has only in-frame clones and leaves some out. The sample has millions of clones, approximately 94% seen once. There are 15 residues in the CDR3. Looked up from germline, CDR1 is MNHNY and CDR2 is SVGAGI (reference sequence). Trimming removed 7 bases at V and 0 bases at J, with 13 bases between. The naive CD8 population came from CD45RO-negative cells selected for CCR7, without terminally differentiated effector memory CD45RA+ cells. The TCR was taken from a man between 18 and 29 years old in good health. Sequencing used naive CD8+ T cells sorted from blood. The chain links TRBV6-6 to TRBJ1-5; no clear D gene. The CDR3 DNA reads as TGTGCCAGCACCAACTCGTGGTTTAGCAATCAGCCCCAGCATTTT. It translates to CASTNSWFSNQPQHF.